These 7 T cell receptor beta chains came from one sample sequenced in a study of shared clonotypes between healthy human individuals. TCRdb keeps only in-frame clones here, not all; method: immunoSEQ multiplex PCR. The sample lists about 2.1 million clones; about 92% were seen once. Naive CD8 cells comprised CD45RO-negative, CCR7-positively selected cells, excluding terminally differentiated effector memory CD45RA+ cells. Specimen: naive CD8+ T cells from PBMCs. Every receptor here comes from a man younger than 35 in good health. Some clones in this sample may be carry-over from other donors' samples.

The chain has TRBV28 and TRBJ1-1; possibly TRBD1 for D (5 bases). Germline V gene lookup returns CDR1 MDHEN and CDR2 SYDVKM. The V gene lost 6 bases and the J gene lost 2 bases, with 13 bases spanning the gap. This CDR3 has 14 amino acids. CDR3 loop: CASSLDSSNTEAFF. In DNA form, the CDR3 reads TGTGCCAGCAGCCTCGACAGCTCAAACACTGAAGCTTTCTTT.

The chain combines TRBV19 with TRBJ1-5; no definite D call. This CDR3 is 12 amino acids long. Trimming cost V 6 bases and J 2 bases, with 5 bases left between them. CDR1 is LNHDA, CDR2 SQIVND, per germline (reference sequence). The CDR3 here is CASRRGNQPQHF. The CDR3 nucleotides are TGTGCCAGTAGGCGAGGCAATCAGCCCCAGCATTTT.

The chain carries TRBV10-3 and TRBJ2-3; D is unclear. V lost 3 bases to trimming and J lost 6 bases, with 7 bases between them. In germline, CDR1 is ENHRY, CDR2 SYGVKD. The CDR3 runs 12 residues. The CDR3 here is CAISDPWDTQYF. DNA for the CDR3: TGTGCCATCAGTGACCCCTGGGATACGCAGTATTTT.

The rearrangement links TRBV6-5 to TRBJ2-5; 8 nucleotides align to TRBD1. Losses at the gene ends were 7 bases for V and 2 bases for J; bases not matched to a gene: 6. The CDR3 runs 14 residues. The germline V gene has CDR1 MNHEY and CDR2 SVGAGI. CDR3 region: CASTSRTGQETQYF. The CDR3 region has the DNA TGTGCCAGCACCTCCCGGACAGGGCAAGAGACCCAGTACTTC.

This chain connects TRBV15 to TRBJ2-7; 13 positions match TRBD2. CDR1 is LNHNV and CDR2 is YYDKDF in the germline V gene (reference sequence). V was pared by 4 bases and J by 1 base, with 4 bases of the junction left unmatched. This CDR3 comprises 16 residues. The CDR3 here is CATSTPGLAGSYEQYF. The CDR3 DNA reads TGTGCCACCAGCACACCGGGACTAGCGGGATCCTACGAGCAGTACTTC.

CDR3 in DNA: TGTGCCACCAGCAGAGGCCGGACTGTGGATGAGCAGTTCTTC. Protein sequence: CATSRGRTVDEQFF. The rearrangement uses TRBV15 and TRBJ2-1, with TRBD2 as a possible D gene (5 bases). Germline lookup yields CDR1 LNHNV and CDR2 YYDKDF (reference sequence). Trimming stripped 1 base from V and 8 bases from J, with 12 bases between. The CDR3 covers 14 residues.

The J gene is TRBJ2-7, the V gene TRBV7-3, with 10 bases lining up with TRBD1. V gave up 3 bases and J gave up 5 bases; unmatched junction bases: 4. Per the germline V gene, CDR1 is SGHTA and CDR2 is FQGTGA. The CDR3 extends over 14 amino acids. The DNA of the CDR3 is TGTGCCAGCAGCTTGGGACAGGGGTCCCACGAGCAGTACTTC. It encodes CASSLGQGSHEQYF.